Listed below are T cell receptor beta chains from one sample, sequenced in a study of T cells after yellow fever vaccination. A single record per CDR3 protein comes from TCRdb applying MiXCR to the 5' RACE reads. The top ten clones hold less than 3.5% of a sample with over 150,000 distinct CDR3 sequences, approximately 6.2% of them seen once. Material: CD4+ T cells sorted from PBMCs, obtained on the day of the first yellow fever vaccination. These receptors were collected from a man younger than 35 who received the YFV17D yellow fever vaccine. Both conserved end residues are part of each CDR3. The D gene is left open where the match is weak. Size tells how often a clone was seen (once, few, many) or the class of an expanded clone, and some rows leave it out.

D gene	clone size	V gene	J gene	CDR3 DNA	CDR3 protein
TRBD1	few	TRBV20-1	TRBJ2-5	TGCAGTGCTAGACCTGCGGCAGGGGGCTTCGAGACCCAGTACTTC	CSARPAAGGFETQYF
-	-	TRBV4-1	TRBJ2-5	TGCGCCAGCAGCCAAGACCAAGTGGGTCGGGAGACCCAGTACTTC	CASSQDQVGRETQYF
TRBD2	-	TRBV20-1	TRBJ2-5	TGCAGTGCTTCACCGCTAGCGGCGATCCTTCAAGAGACCCAGTACTTC	CSASPLAAILQETQYF
-	many	TRBV6-6	TRBJ2-7	TGTGCCAGCAGTTACTCTTCAGCCTACGAGCAGTACTTC	CASSYSSAYEQYF
TRBD1	few	TRBV6-1	TRBJ1-2	TGTGCCAGCAGTGCCGGGACAGGAAGAGGCTACACCTTC	CASSAGTGRGYTF
-	many	TRBV4-2	TRBJ1-5	TGTGCCAGCAGCCAAGAAGGACGGCAGCCCCAGCATTTT	CASSQEGRQPQHF
-	many	TRBV6-2/TRBV6-3	TRBJ1-5	TGTGCCTCAGGGGACACCCAGCCCCAGCATTTT	CASGDTQPQHF
-	-	TRBV7-3	TRBJ2-3	TGTGCCAGCAGCTTTGGCATAGTCACAGATACGCAGTATTTT	CASSFGIVTDTQYF
-	many	TRBV7-2	TRBJ2-1	TGTGCCAGCAGCTCGCGGGCAGCCAATGAGCAGTTCTTC	CASSSRAANEQFF
TRBD1	many	TRBV20-1	TRBJ2-7	TGCAGTGCTGCCTCCGACAGGGGCCGTGCTCACTTC	CSAASDRGRAHF
TRBD1	few	TRBV5-1	TRBJ1-2	TGCGCCAGCAGCTTGACAAACCCAGGGGGCGATGGCTACACCTTC	CASSLTNPGGDGYTF
TRBD1	many	TRBV5-1	TRBJ1-1	TGCGCCAGCAGCTTGCTGGACAGGGATACTGAAGCTTTCTTT	CASSLLDRDTEAFF
TRBD1	-	TRBV3-1	TRBJ1-2	TGTGCCAGCAGCCGGACAGGGAAGGATGGCTACACCTTC	CASSRTGKDGYTF
TRBD2	many	TRBV20-1	TRBJ2-7	TGCAGTGCTGAGAGGCCAGCGGGGGCCTCCTACGAGCAGTACTTC	CSAERPAGASYEQYF
TRBD2	many	TRBV7-2	TRBJ2-3	TGTGCCAGCAGCCGCGGGGGAGCTAGCACAGATACGCAGTATTTT	CASSRGGASTDTQYF
-	many	TRBV5-6	TRBJ2-3	TGTGCCAGCAGCTCAAACGGGAGAGATACGCAGTATTTT	CASSSNGRDTQYF
-	many	TRBV18	TRBJ2-1	TGTGCCAGCTCACCACCTGGTGCGGCAGAGGTCCCCCCCTACAATGAGCAGTTCTTC	CASSPPGAAEVPPYNEQFF
TRBD1	many	TRBV11-2	TRBJ1-5	TGTGCCAGCAGTGACAGGGGCGCCAATCAGCCCCAGCATTTT	CASSDRGANQPQHF
TRBD1	-	TRBV4-3	TRBJ1-1	TGCGCCAGCAGCCCCAAGATTGGGACAGGACTCATGAACACTGAAGCTTTCTTT	CASSPKIGTGLMNTEAFF
TRBD2	few	TRBV11-2	TRBJ2-5	TGTGCCAGCAGAACCGGGGGGGGGAAGACCCAGTACTTC	CASRTGGGKTQYF
TRBD1	few	TRBV5-4	TRBJ2-7	TGTGCCAGCAGTGAGGGACAGGTCTACAGCTACGAGCAGTACTTC	CASSEGQVYSYEQYF
-	few	TRBV2	TRBJ2-7	TGTGCCAGCAGTGCTCGCCCTACCGAGCAGTACTTC	CASSARPTEQYF
TRBD2	-	TRBV11-2	TRBJ2-1	TGTGCCAGCAGCTCATCGGGACTAAGTCACACTGAGCAGTTCTTC	CASSSSGLSHTEQFF
-	few	TRBV5-1	TRBJ2-1	TGCGCCAGCAGCTTGGCCCCTGGACGAGGAGATGAGCAGTTCTTC	CASSLAPGRGDEQFF
TRBD2	-	TRBV4-3	TRBJ2-3	TGCGCCAGCAGCCAAGATGAACTAGCGGGGTCTGCGCAGTATTTT	CASSQDELAGSAQYF
TRBD1	many	TRBV29-1	TRBJ1-2	TGCAGCGTTTTCGACAGGGCTGGGGGCTACACCTTC	CSVFDRAGGYTF
-	many	TRBV7-2	TRBJ2-5	TGTGCCAGCAGCTTAGTGTTGGCAGGCCCTGTCGACTTC	CASSLVLAGPVDF
-	-	TRBV4-1	TRBJ1-5	TGCGCCAGCAGCCAAGGCGGTGGTCGGTCCGTCAATCAGCCCCAGCATTTT	CASSQGGGRSVNQPQHF
-	few	TRBV9	TRBJ1-1	TGTGCCAGCAGCGCGGTACAGAGAATGAACACTGAAGCTTTCTTT	CASSAVQRMNTEAFF
-	-	TRBV4-1	TRBJ2-6	TGCGCCAGCAGCCAGGGGGAATCTGGGGCCAACGTCCTGACTTTC	CASSQGESGANVLTF
-	many	TRBV6-6	TRBJ1-4	TGTGCCAGCGTGCCCGCGGGGATGGGGGGACTGTTTTTT	CASVPAGMGGLFF
TRBD1	-	TRBV5-1	TRBJ2-1	TGCGCCAGCGGGCTCATGCCAGGGGGCGCCTACAATGAGCAGTTCTTC	CASGLMPGGAYNEQFF
TRBD1	-	TRBV12-3/TRBV12-4	TRBJ1-5	TGTGCCAGCAGTTTAGCTACAGGGGCTTATAGCAATCAGCCCCAGCATTTT	CASSLATGAYSNQPQHF
TRBD2	-	TRBV7-8	TRBJ2-1	TGTGCCAGCAGCTTAGTAGCTAGCGGGGGGGCCACCTACAATGAGCAGTTCTTC	CASSLVASGGATYNEQFF
-	many	TRBV5-1	TRBJ2-5	TGCGCCAGCAGCCCGGCAAGGGCGGGGGCCCAAGAGACCCAGTACTTC	CASSPARAGAQETQYF
-	many	TRBV11-3	TRBJ2-7	TGTGCCACCAAAACAGGACGGATAGGTGAGCAGTACTTC	CATKTGRIGEQYF